What follows are 31 T cell receptor beta chains derived from one specimen sequenced in a study of Ad26.COV2.S vaccination and SARS-CoV-2 variants. Treatment meaning: over 15 received Ad26.COV2.S at low or high dose, single or two shots; roughly five received placebo; per-sample allocation not given. The samples date from day 63 after the first vaccine or placebo injection. Profiled with immunoSEQ multiplex PCR; TCRdb holds only in-frame clones, not every one. This table has under 250,000 clones, 70% to 90% appearing once. The sample here was peripheral blood, taken in a trial of Ad26.COV2.S vaccine versus placebo. The receptor source for this set is a person between 18 and 59 years old who received the Ad26.COV2.S COVID-19 vaccine or a placebo.

The chain employs TRBV5-1 and TRBJ2-1, with a possible D match to TRBD2 (5 bases). V was shortened by 0 bases and J by 7 bases, with 20 bases between the two germline ends. Looked up from germline, CDR1 is SGHRS and CDR2 is YFSETQ. The CDR3 extends over 17 amino acids. The CDR3 nucleotides read TGCGCCAGCAGCTTGGAATTCGTAGGCCTTTCGGGAAATGAGCAGTTCTTC. It translates to CASSLEFVGLSGNEQFF.

This chain links TRBV5-1 with TRBJ1-6; tentative D call: TRBD1 (5 bases). The CDR3 has 15 amino acids. V lost 2 bases to trimming and J lost 5 bases, with 11 bases between them. From germline, CDR1 is SGHRS and CDR2 YFSETQ. The CDR3 nucleotides are TGCGCCAGCAGCTTTGGGGGAGGGAATAATTCACCCCTCCACTTT. It specifies CASSFGGGNNSPLHF.

The chain uses TRBV4-1 and TRBJ2-1, with TRBD2 matching 7 bases. CDR1 MGHRA and CDR2 YSYEKL come from the germline V gene. CDR3 size: 17 residues. Losses at the gene ends were 0 bases for V and 2 bases for J; bases not matched to a gene: 7. As DNA, the CDR3 is TGCGCCAGCAGCCAAGATAGAGCTAGCGGAACCTACAATGAGCAGTTCTTC. It encodes CASSQDRASGTYNEQFF.

The V and J genes are TRBV24-1 and TRBJ2-3, with 9 nucleotides matching TRBD1. Germline V gene lookup returns CDR1 KGHDR and CDR2 SFDVKD. There are 15 residues in the CDR3. V dropped 7 bases and J dropped 2; count of bases not matched to a gene: 6. For the CDR3, the DNA is TGTGCCACCAGAGGCGGGACAGGGTCCACAGATACGCAGTATTTT. Translating gives CATRGGTGSTDTQYF.

The V and J genes are TRBV11-2 and TRBJ2-3; a weak D match, TRBD1 (5 bases). The CDR3 loop spans 17 amino acids. V dropped 5 bases and J dropped 3 bases, with 21 bases sitting between them. Per germline, CDR1 SGHAT and CDR2 FQNNGV. The CDR3 protein is CASSPVWGRVTTDTQYF. Written as DNA, the CDR3 is TGTGCCAGCAGCCCCGTTTGGGGCAGGGTGACGACAGATACGCAGTATTTT.

V is TRBV28 and J is TRBJ2-3; TRBD1 matches 10 bases. Unmatched junction bases numbered 9, after V lost 6 bases and J lost 3 bases. CDR3 length: 16 residues. CDR1 MDHEN and CDR2 SYDVKM come from the germline V gene. The CDR3 sequence: CASRFWGTGVTDTQYF. In nucleotides, the CDR3 is TGTGCCAGCAGATTTTGGGGGACAGGGGTAACAGATACGCAGTATTTT.

V usage is TRBV10-3 and J usage is TRBJ2-1; 13 bases are shared with TRBD2. V was clipped by 7 bases and J by 7 bases; unmatched bases: 7. The CDR3 spans 15 residues. Per germline, CDR1 ENHRY and CDR2 SYGVKD. The CDR3 here is CAIMAGTSGTNEQFF. Here the CDR3 DNA reads TGTGCCATCATGGCCGGGACTAGCGGGACAAATGAGCAGTTCTTC.

The chain carries TRBV5-6 and TRBJ2-7; 8 bases are a match to TRBD2. The CDR3 spans 15 residues. Unmatched junction bases numbered 5, after V lost 2 bases and J lost 1 base. Germline CDR1 SGHDT, CDR2 YYEEEE. This chain's CDR3 is CASSFIGGRSYEQYV. Written as DNA, the CDR3 is TGTGCCAGCAGCTTTATTGGCGGGAGGTCCTACGAGCAGTACGTC.

The rearrangement links TRBV30 to TRBJ1-2, with D hard to call. The germline V gene has CDR1 GTSNPN and CDR2 SVGIG (reference sequence). CDR3 size: 13 residues. V was trimmed by 2 bases and J by 4 bases, leaving 11 bases between them. The CDR3 region is CAWSISSGYGYTF. CDR3 coding DNA: TGTGCCTGGAGTATATCCTCGGGCTATGGCTACACCTTC.

The chain combines TRBV11-2 with TRBJ2-4; D tentatively fits TRBD1 or TRBD2 (5 bases each). Germline loops: CDR1 SGHAT, CDR2 FQNNGV. V lost 2 bases to trimming and J lost 0 bases, with 14 bases between them. The CDR3 consists of 17 residues. Here the CDR3 reads CASSLPGPNLAKNIQYF. DNA for the CDR3: TGTGCCAGCAGCTTACCGGGACCAAACCTAGCCAAAAACATTCAGTACTTC. The entire variable domain, with the rest obtained from reference TRBV11-2 and TRBJ2-4, is as follows: EAGVAQSPRYKIIEKRQSVAFWCNPISGHATLYWYQQILGQGPKLLIQFQNNGVVDDSQLPKDRFSAERLKGVDSTLKIQPAKLEDSAVYLCASSLPGPNLAKNIQYFGAGTRLSVL.

The rearrangement uses TRBV3-1 (or the pseudogene TRBV3-2) and TRBJ1-3, with D uncertain. CDR1 is LGHDT and CDR2 is YNNKEL in the germline V gene (reference sequence). V was pared by 1 base and J by 0 bases, with 7 bases between. CDR3 length: 15 amino acids. CDR3 nucleotides: TGTGCCAGCAGCCAAGGCGGGTCCTCTGGAAACACCATATATTTT. Protein sequence: CASSQGGSSGNTIYF.

This chain connects TRBV2 to TRBJ2-5, with TRBD2 matching over 10 bases. This CDR3 is built from 17 residues. Trimming removed 0 bases from V and 3 bases from J; junction bases left unmatched: 7. The V gene's germline CDR1 is SNHLY and CDR2 FYNNEI. This CDR3 reads CASSEAPPGLAKETQYF. In nucleotides, the CDR3 is TGTGCCAGCAGTGAAGCGCCCCCGGGACTAGCGAAAGAGACCCAGTACTTC. The entire variable domain, with the rest obtained from reference TRBV2 and TRBJ2-5, is as follows: EPEVTQTPSHQVTQMGQEVILRCVPISNHLYFYWYRQILGQKVEFLVSFYNNEISEKSEIFDDQFSVERPDGSNFTLKIRSTKLEDSAMYFCASSEAPPGLAKETQYFGPGTRLLVL.

The rearrangement uses TRBV7-8 and TRBJ2-3; 9 bases map to TRBD2. CDR3 size: 17 residues. In germline, CDR1 is SGHVS, CDR2 FQNEAQ. The J segment lost 4 bases and the V segment lost 5 bases, leaving 13 bases of the junction unmatched. This CDR3 is CASSPIKGGRASDTQYF. CDR3 DNA: TGTGCCAGCAGCCCCATTAAAGGCGGGAGGGCATCAGATACGCAGTATTTT. The whole variable domain, filled in from reference TRBV7-8 and TRBJ2-3, reads GAGVSQSPRYKVAKRGQDVALRCDPISGHVSLFWYQQALGQGPEFLTYFQNEAQLDKSGLPSDRFFAERPEGSVSTLKIQRTQQEDSAVYLCASSPIKGGRASDTQYFGPGTRLTVL.

J is TRBJ1-2 and V is TRBV29-1; no firm D call. Germline V CDR1 and CDR2: SQVTM, ANQGSEA. This CDR3 spans 14 amino acids. V lost 6 bases, J lost 1 base, and 15 bases lay in between. The CDR3 region is CSVDVGPLNYGYTF. In nucleotides, the CDR3 is TGCAGCGTGGACGTGGGCCCCCTTAACTATGGCTACACCTTC.

This clone was seen more than once but under ten times. The V gene is TRBV7-9, the J gene TRBJ2-1, with 7 bases lining up with TRBD2. Germline trimming cut 5 bases from V and 3 bases from J; bases unmatched to any gene: 7. Germline V CDR1 and CDR2: SEHNR, FQNEAQ (reference sequence). The CDR3 is made up of 15 amino acids. The CDR3 DNA sequence: TGTGCCAGCAGCATCCCGACTAGCTACTACAATGAGCAGTTCTTC. It encodes CASSIPTSYYNEQFF.

The rearrangement links TRBV4-1 to TRBJ1-2, with 7 bases that match TRBD1. Germline trimming cut 4 bases from V and 4 bases from J; bases unmatched to any gene: 12. This CDR3 spans 16 amino acids. CDR1 and CDR2 (germline): MGHRA, YSYEKL. The CDR3 bases are TGCGCCAGCAGCCCCAGGGGGGCCGCTCGCGGCTATGGCTACACCTTC. It yields the protein CASSPRGAARGYGYTF.

Only a few counts were recorded for this clone. The sample holds other DNA sequences that translate to the same CDR3. This sequence joins TRBV11-3 and TRBJ2-1; D is perhaps TRBD2 (6 bases). Germline CDR1 is SGHNT and CDR2 is YENEEA. V was shortened by 1 base and J by 3 bases, with 10 bases between the two germline ends. The CDR3 runs to 15 residues. CDR3 residues: CASSLVRAGYNEQFF. The CDR3 region has the DNA TGTGCCAGCAGCTTAGTTAGAGCGGGCTACAATGAGCAGTTCTTC.

The chain is built from TRBV7-2 and TRBJ2-1; 10 bases are a match to TRBD2. V was pared by 5 bases and J by 8 bases, with 9 bases of the junction left unmatched. The CDR3 is made up of 15 amino acids. Per the germline V gene, CDR1 is SGHTA and CDR2 is FQGNSA. The DNA of the CDR3 is TGTGCCAGCAGCACCTCGACTAGCGGGTCCTATGAGCAGTTCTTC. Encoded protein: CASSTSTSGSYEQFF.

The chain links TRBV6-5 to TRBJ1-5; possible D gene TRBD1, 5 bases. CDR1 is MNHEY, CDR2 SVGAGI, per germline. The V end was cut by 4 bases, the J end by 0 bases, with 10 bases between. This CDR3 spans 15 amino acids. The CDR3 nucleotides are TGTGCCAGCAGTTCGGGGGGAAATAGCAATCAGCCCCAGCATTTT. Amino acids: CASSSGGNSNQPQHF.

CDR3 sequence (DNA): TGTGCCAGCTCACTCTGGACAGGGGGCACGGAAGTGACCCAGTACTTC. Translated: CASSLWTGGTEVTQYF. J is TRBJ2-5 and V is TRBV18, with TRBD1 matching 11 bases. The CDR3 loop spans 16 amino acids. The ends lost 4 bases at V and 7 bases at J; junction bases unmatched: 11. Germline V gene sequence: CDR1 KGHSH, CDR2 LQKENI.

The CDR3 sequence: CASSVISSYEQYV. The CDR3 coding sequence is TGTGCCAGCAGCGTAATTAGCTCCTACGAGCAGTACGTC. The genes are TRBV9 and TRBJ2-7; D gene ambiguous. The ends were cut back, 1 base at V and 0 bases at J, with 5 bases in the middle. CDR1 is SGDLS, CDR2 YYNGEE, per germline. The CDR3 loop spans 13 amino acids.

The chain is built from TRBV9 and TRBJ1-2; 9 nucleotides line up with TRBD1. The CDR3 spans 14 residues. The V gene end was trimmed by 4 bases and the J gene end by 4 bases; junction bases not matched to a gene: 5. Per the germline V gene, CDR1 is SGDLS and CDR2 is YYNGEE. The CDR3, as DNA: TGTGCCAGCAGCCCCACAGGGGGCACCTATGGCTACACCTTC. Amino acids: CASSPTGGTYGYTF.

The chain employs TRBV9 and TRBJ2-1, with D maybe TRBD2 (6 bases). Per germline, CDR1 SGDLS and CDR2 YYNGEE. The CDR3 has 16 residues. V shed 3 bases and J shed 4 bases, with 17 bases lying between them. CDR3 sequence (DNA): TGTGCCAGCAGCGCCCCTATCGGGCGGGGTTACAATGAGCAGTTCTTC. It translates to CASSAPIGRGYNEQFF.

The chain couples TRBV6-5 to TRBJ2-1; 9 bases match TRBD1. The CDR3 consists of 15 residues. J gave up 7 bases and V 0 bases, and 4 bases lay outside the gene matches. Germline V CDR1 and CDR2: MNHEY, SVGAGI. CDR3 sequence (DNA): TGTGCCAGCAGTTACTCGACAGGGACAGGGAATGAGCAGTTCTTC. Translation: CASSYSTGTGNEQFF.

V usage is TRBV7-3 and J usage is TRBJ2-2, with D perhaps being TRBD1 or TRBD2 (5 bases each). The CDR3 length is 15 residues. Germline V gives CDR1 SGHTA, CDR2 FQGTGA. V lost 6 bases to trimming and J lost 0 bases, with 11 bases between them. CDR3 DNA sequence: TGTGCCAGCAGTGTGGGACGGTCGAACACCGGGGAGCTGTTTTTT. This sequence encodes CASSVGRSNTGELFF.

The gene calls are TRBV7-2 and TRBJ1-1; D unresolved. The CDR3 has 13 amino acids. Germline CDR1 reads SGHTA; CDR2 reads FQGNSA. V was trimmed by 6 bases and J by 1 base, leaving 9 bases between them. CDR3 coding DNA: TGTGCCAGCAGTAGGCAGCAGAACACTGAAGCTTTCTTT. Its translation is CASSRQQNTEAFF.

The chain uses TRBV2 and TRBJ1-5; D remains ambiguous. V was cut by 6 bases and J by 2 bases, with 8 bases left in between. The V gene's germline CDR1 is SNHLY and CDR2 FYNNEI. The CDR3 totals 13 residues. Here the CDR3 DNA reads TGTGCCAGCAGGGCAGGAGGCAATCAGCCCCAGCATTTT. It encodes CASRAGGNQPQHF.

The chain combines TRBV5-4 with TRBJ2-7, with 7 bases that match TRBD1. The CDR3 runs 15 residues. The germline V gene encodes CDR1 SGHNT and CDR2 YYREEE (reference sequence). Unmatched junction bases numbered 10, after V lost 4 bases and J lost 3 bases. The CDR3 DNA is TGTGCCAGCAGCCTCTCCGGGACAGCAAACTACGAGCAGTACGTC. Its translation: CASSLSGTANYEQYV.

The chain couples TRBV6-5 to TRBJ2-7; D gene ambiguous. The CDR3 has 16 amino acids. Per germline, CDR1 MNHEY and CDR2 SVGAGI. Trimming left V 0 bases short and J 2 bases short, with 14 bases between. CDR3 residues: CASSYSSVSWAYEQYF. The CDR3 DNA reads TGTGCCAGCAGTTACTCTAGTGTCTCGTGGGCCTACGAGCAGTACTTC.

The chain joins TRBV25-1 to TRBJ2-5, with unresolved D. Germline assignment: CDR1 MGHDK and CDR2 SYGVNS. The CDR3 length is 11 residues. V was shortened by 5 bases and J by 7 bases, with 8 bases between the two germline ends. CDR3 coding DNA: TGTGCCAGCAGTCCGGCCCGGACCCAGTACTTC. Its translation: CASSPARTQYF. Based on the CDR3 plus reference TRBV25-1 and TRBJ2-5, the full variable domain is EADIYQTPRYLVIGTGKKITLECSQTMGHDKMYWYQQDPGMELHLIHYSYGVNSTEKGDLSSESTVSRIRTEHFPLTLESARPSHTSQYLCASSPARTQYFGPGTRLLVL.

The rearrangement joins TRBV10-2 to TRBJ2-5, with 9 nucleotides matching TRBD1. Per germline, CDR1 WSHSY and CDR2 SAAADI. The CDR3 runs to 15 residues. Trimming removed 5 bases from V and 7 bases from J; junction bases left unmatched: 11. The chain's CDR3 is CASSQQGAGVGTQYF. In nucleotides, the CDR3 is TGCGCCAGCAGTCAACAGGGGGCCGGTGTAGGGACCCAGTACTTC.